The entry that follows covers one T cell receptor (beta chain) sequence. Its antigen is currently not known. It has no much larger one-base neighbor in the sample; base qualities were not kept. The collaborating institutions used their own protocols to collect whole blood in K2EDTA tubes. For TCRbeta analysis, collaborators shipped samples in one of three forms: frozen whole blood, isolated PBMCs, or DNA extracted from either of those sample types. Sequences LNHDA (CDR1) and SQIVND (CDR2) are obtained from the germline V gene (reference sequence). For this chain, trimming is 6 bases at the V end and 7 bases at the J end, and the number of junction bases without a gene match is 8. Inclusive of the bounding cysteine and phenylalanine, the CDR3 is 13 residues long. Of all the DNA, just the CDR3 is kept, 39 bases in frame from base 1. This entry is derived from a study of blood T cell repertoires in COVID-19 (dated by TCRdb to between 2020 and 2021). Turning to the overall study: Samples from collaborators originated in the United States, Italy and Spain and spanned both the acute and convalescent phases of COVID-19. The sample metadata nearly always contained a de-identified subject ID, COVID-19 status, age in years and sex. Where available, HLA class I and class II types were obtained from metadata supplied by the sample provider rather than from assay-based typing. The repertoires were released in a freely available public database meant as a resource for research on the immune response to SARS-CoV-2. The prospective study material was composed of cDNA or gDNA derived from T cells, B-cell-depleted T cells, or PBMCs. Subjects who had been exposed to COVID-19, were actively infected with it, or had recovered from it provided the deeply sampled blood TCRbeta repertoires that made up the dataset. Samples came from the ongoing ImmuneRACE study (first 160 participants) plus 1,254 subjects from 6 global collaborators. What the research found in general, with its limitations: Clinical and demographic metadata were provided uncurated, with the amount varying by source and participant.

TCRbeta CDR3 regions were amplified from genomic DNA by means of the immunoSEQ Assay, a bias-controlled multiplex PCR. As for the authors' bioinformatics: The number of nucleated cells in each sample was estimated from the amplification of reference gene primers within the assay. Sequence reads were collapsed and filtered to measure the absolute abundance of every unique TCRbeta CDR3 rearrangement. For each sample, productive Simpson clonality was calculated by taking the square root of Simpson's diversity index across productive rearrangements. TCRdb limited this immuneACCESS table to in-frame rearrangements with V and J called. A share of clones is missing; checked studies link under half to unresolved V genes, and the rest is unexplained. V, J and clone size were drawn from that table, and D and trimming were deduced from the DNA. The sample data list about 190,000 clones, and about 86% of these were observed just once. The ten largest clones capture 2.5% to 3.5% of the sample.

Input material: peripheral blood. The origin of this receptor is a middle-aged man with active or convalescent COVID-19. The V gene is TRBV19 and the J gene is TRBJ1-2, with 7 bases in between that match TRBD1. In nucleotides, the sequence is TGTGCCAGTAGACCAACGACAGGGTCTGGCTACACCTTC. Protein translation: CASRPTTGSGYTF.